This T cell receptor (beta chain) was documented in a study of T cell responses to AZD1222 COVID-19 vaccine. TCRdb's copy holds only in-frame clones and misses some; the assay was immunoSEQ multiplex PCR. The profile shows 85,000 or so clones, 90% to 95% of them singletons. With respect to this clone: Its specificity is unknown.

V was pared by 4 bases and J by 5 bases, with 10 bases of the junction left unmatched. CDR3 size: 16 residues. Per the germline V gene, CDR1 is KGHSY and CDR2 is FQNENV. Overall study findings and caveats: Repertoire collection took place solely once the T cell response had peaked. There were vaccine-associated CD4 TCRs across spike, dominant at 160-218 and 743-854.

V is TRBV16 and J is TRBJ1-2; 10 bases fit TRBD1. The TCR comes from an adult who received the AZD1222 COVID-19 vaccine. Material: peripheral blood, obtained 28 days after the second AZD1222 dose. This chain's CDR3 is CASSLSPTGGRYGYTF. DNA for the CDR3: TGTGCCAGCAGCCTCTCACCGACAGGGGGCAGATATGGCTACACCTTC.